The TCR beta chain under discussion was sequenced for a study of T cells after yellow fever vaccination. This clonotype was found many times. From the 5' RACE reads, TCRdb called clonotypes with MiXCR, one entry per CDR3 protein. Seen here are 150,000 to 200,000 distinct CDR3 sequences, 6.2% observed once, and the top ten hold 2.9%. This CDR3 region has 16 residues. Germline loops: CDR1 MNHEY, CDR2 SVGAGI. V lost 3 bases, J lost 5 bases, and 11 bases stayed unmatched. Sequencing was performed on CD4+ T cells sorted from PBMCs, taken on the day of the first yellow fever vaccination. The V call is TRBV6-5, the J call TRBJ2-5, with TRBD2 matching over 8 bases. The TCR was taken from a young man who received the YFV17D yellow fever vaccine. CDR3 nucleotides: TGTGCCAGCAGTTATTCCGACGCGGGGGGCGGGGAGACCCAGTACTTC. As protein: CASSYSDAGGGETQYF.